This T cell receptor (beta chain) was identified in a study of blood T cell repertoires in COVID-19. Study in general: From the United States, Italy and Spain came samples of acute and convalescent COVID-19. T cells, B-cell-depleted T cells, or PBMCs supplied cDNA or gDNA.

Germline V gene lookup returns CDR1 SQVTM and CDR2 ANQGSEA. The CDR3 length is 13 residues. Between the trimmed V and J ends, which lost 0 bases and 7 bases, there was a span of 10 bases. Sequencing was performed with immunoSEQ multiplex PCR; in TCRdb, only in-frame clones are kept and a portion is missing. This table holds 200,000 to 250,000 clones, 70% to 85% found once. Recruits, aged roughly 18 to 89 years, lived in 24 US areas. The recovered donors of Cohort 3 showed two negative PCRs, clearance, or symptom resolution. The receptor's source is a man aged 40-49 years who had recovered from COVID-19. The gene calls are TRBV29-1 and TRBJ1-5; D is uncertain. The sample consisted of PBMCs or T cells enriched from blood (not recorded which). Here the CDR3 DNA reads TGCAGCGTTGAAGATCGGGCGGGGCAGCCCCAGCATTTT. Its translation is CSVEDRAGQPQHF. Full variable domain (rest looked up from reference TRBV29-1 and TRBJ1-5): SAVISQKPSRDICQRGTSLTIQCQVDSQVTMMFWYRQQPGQSLTLIATANQGSEATYESGFVIDKFPISRPNLTFSTLTVSNMSPEDSSIYLCSVEDRAGQPQHFGDGTRLSIL.